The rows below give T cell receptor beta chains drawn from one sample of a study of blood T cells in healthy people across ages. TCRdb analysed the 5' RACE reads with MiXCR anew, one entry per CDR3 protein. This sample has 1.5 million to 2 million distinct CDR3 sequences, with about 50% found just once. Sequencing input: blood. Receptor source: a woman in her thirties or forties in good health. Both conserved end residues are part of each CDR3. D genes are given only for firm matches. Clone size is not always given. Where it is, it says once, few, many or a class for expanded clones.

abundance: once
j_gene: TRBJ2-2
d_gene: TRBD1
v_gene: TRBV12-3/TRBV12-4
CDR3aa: CASRTGVRTGELFF
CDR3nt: TGTGCCAGCAGGACAGGGGTCCGGACCGGGGAGCTGTTTTTT

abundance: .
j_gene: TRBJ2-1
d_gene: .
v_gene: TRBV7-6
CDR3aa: CASSLARGTTYNEQFF
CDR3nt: TGTGCCAGCAGCTTAGCGAGGGGGACAACCTACAATGAGCAGTTCTTC

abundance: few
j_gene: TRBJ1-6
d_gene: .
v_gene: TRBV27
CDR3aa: CASRLDVSNSPLHF
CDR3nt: TGTGCCAGCCGCCTTGACGTTTCCAATTCACCCCTCCACTTT

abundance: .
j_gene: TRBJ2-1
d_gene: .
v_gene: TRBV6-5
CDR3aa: CASSFRGRGRGEQFF
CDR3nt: TGTGCCAGCAGTTTCAGGGGGCGGGGGAGGGGTGAGCAGTTCTTC

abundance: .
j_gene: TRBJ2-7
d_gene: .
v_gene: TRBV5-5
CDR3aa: CASSTPGTVSYEQYF
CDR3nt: TGTGCCAGCAGCACCCCCGGGACTGTATCCTACGAGCAGTACTTC

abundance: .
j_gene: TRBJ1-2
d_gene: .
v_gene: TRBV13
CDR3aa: CASSLDRTLRYGYTF
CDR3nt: TGTGCCAGCAGCTTAGACCGGACTCTTAGGTATGGCTACACCTTC

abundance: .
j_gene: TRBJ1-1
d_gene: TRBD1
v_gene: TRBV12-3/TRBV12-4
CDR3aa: CASSLGMETGIEAFF
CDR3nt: TGTGCCAGCAGTTTGGGGATGGAGACAGGGATTGAAGCTTTCTTT

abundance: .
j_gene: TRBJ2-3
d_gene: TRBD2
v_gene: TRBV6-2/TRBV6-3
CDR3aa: CASRPTGLAGFTDTQYF
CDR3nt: TGTGCCAGCAGACCTACTGGACTAGCGGGGTTCACAGATACGCAGTATTTT

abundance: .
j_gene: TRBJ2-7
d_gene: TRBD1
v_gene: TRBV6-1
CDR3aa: CASRYGTGSTYEQYF
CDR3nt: TGTGCCAGCAGGTATGGGACAGGGAGTACCTACGAGCAGTACTTC

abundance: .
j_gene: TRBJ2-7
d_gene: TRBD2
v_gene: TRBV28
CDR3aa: CASSPTGTSGYNEQYF
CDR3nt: TGTGCCAGCAGTCCTACCGGGACTAGCGGGTACAATGAGCAGTACTTC

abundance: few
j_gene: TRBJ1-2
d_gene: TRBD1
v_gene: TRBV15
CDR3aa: CATSSGGQQGAYNYGYTF
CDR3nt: TGTGCCACCAGCAGTGGGGGTCAACAGGGGGCCTATAACTATGGCTACACCTTC

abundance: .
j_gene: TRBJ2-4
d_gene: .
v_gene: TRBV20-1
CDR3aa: CSASIQPAGGQGTKNIQYF
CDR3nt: TGCAGTGCTAGCATACAACCAGCCGGGGGCCAGGGAACCAAAAACATTCAGTACTTC